The 23 T cell receptor beta chains reported below all come from one sample, sequenced in a study of blood T cell repertoires in COVID-19. TCRdb's copy holds only in-frame clones and misses some; the assay was immunoSEQ multiplex PCR. Among some 200,000 clones, 80% to 85% were seen once, and the ten largest hold roughly 7%. The material sequenced was PBMCs or T cells enriched from blood (not recorded which). The receptors derive from a man aged 35 to 55 who had recovered from COVID-19.

This chain joins TRBV24-1 and TRBJ1-2; 7 bases line up with TRBD1. Losses at the gene ends were 4 bases for V and 1 base for J; bases not matched to a gene: 2. From germline, CDR1 is KGHDR and CDR2 SFDVKD. The CDR3 is 14 amino acids. CDR3 protein: CATSEAGGNYGYTF. Written as DNA, the CDR3 is TGTGCCACCAGTGAGGCAGGGGGTAACTATGGCTACACCTTC.

The V call is TRBV5-1, the J call TRBJ1-6; TRBD1 aligns across 10 bases. The V segment lost 4 bases and the J segment 10 bases; nucleotides outside the gene matches: 8. This CDR3 has 15 residues. In germline, CDR1 is SGHRS, CDR2 YFSETQ. In DNA, the CDR3 is TGCGCCAGCAGCCCGGGACAGGGGCTAAAGTCACCCCTCCACTTT. Amino acid sequence: CASSPGQGLKSPLHF.

This clone was seen a few times. In DNA form, the CDR3 reads TGTGCCAGCAGCTTGGGGCCAGGGAGGATGGGCTACACCTTC. This codes for CASSLGPGRMGYTF. The chain uses TRBV5-8 and TRBJ1-2, with D possibly matching TRBD1 (5 bases). Germline loops: CDR1 SGHTS, CDR2 YDEGEE. The CDR3 is 14 amino acids. V lost 0 bases, J lost 8 bases, and 14 bases lay in between.

The rearrangement joins TRBV5-1 to TRBJ2-5; 9 nucleotides align to TRBD1. In germline, CDR1 is SGHRS, CDR2 YFSETQ. The ends lost 0 bases at V and 3 bases at J; junction bases unmatched: 0. The CDR3 is made up of 14 amino acids. The CDR3 loop reads CASSLGQGEETQYF. As DNA, the CDR3 is TGCGCCAGCAGCTTGGGACAGGGGGAAGAGACCCAGTACTTC.

The gene calls are TRBV7-3 and TRBJ1-6; 7 nucleotides agree with TRBD1. Germline loops: CDR1 SGHTA, CDR2 FQGTGA. The CDR3 spans 14 residues. V gave up 5 bases and J gave up 6 bases; unmatched junction bases: 4. The CDR3 nucleotides read TGTGCCAGCAGCACCGGGACAGTTAATTCACCCCTCCACTTT. Encoded protein: CASSTGTVNSPLHF.

This clone was seen only once. The chain carries TRBV7-3 and TRBJ2-2, with 7 bases identical to TRBD1. The CDR3 loop spans 14 amino acids. Germline V gene sequence: CDR1 SGHTA, CDR2 FQGTGA. V was clipped by 5 bases and J by 6 bases; unmatched bases: 6. CDR3 amino acids: CASSEQQGSGELFF. The CDR3 DNA sequence: TGTGCCAGCAGCGAACAACAGGGGTCCGGGGAGCTGTTTTTT.

The CDR3 here is CASSSDRGNTEAFF. The CDR3 coding sequence is TGTGCCAGTAGTTCTGACAGGGGGAACACTGAAGCTTTCTTT. V gene TRBV19 combines with J gene TRBJ1-1; TRBD1 matches at 8 bases. The germline V gene encodes CDR1 LNHDA and CDR2 SQIVND (reference sequence). The CDR3 length is 14 residues. Unmatched junction bases numbered 3, after V lost 5 bases and J lost 1 base.

The V and J genes are TRBV28 and TRBJ1-2; a weak D match, TRBD1 (5 bases). This CDR3 is 13 amino acids long. Germline-derived CDR1 and CDR2 are MDHEN and SYDVKM. The ends were cut back, 4 bases at V and 5 bases at J, with 11 bases in the middle. CDR3 residues: CASSWGNVYGYTF. CDR3 sequence (DNA): TGTGCCAGCAGTTGGGGCAATGTATATGGCTACACCTTC.

This chain joins TRBV4-3 and TRBJ1-1; D is uncertain. This CDR3 has 14 residues. Looked up from germline, CDR1 is LGHNA and CDR2 is YSLEER. V dropped 0 bases and J dropped 4 bases, with 9 bases sitting between them. The CDR3 protein is CASSQEVSVTEAFF. In nucleotides, the CDR3 is TGCGCCAGCAGCCAAGAGGTGTCAGTCACTGAAGCTTTCTTT.

The V gene is TRBV28, the J gene TRBJ1-4, with TRBD1 as a possible D gene (6 bases). Per the germline V gene, CDR1 is MDHEN and CDR2 is SYDVKM. There are 13 residues in the CDR3. V gave up 5 bases and J gave up 6 bases, with 10 bases separating them. The CDR3 coding sequence is TGTGCCAGCAGTAACGGACAGTATGAAAAACTGTTTTTT. Protein product: CASSNGQYEKLFF. The whole variable domain, filled in from reference TRBV28 and TRBJ1-4, reads DVKVTQSSRYLVKRTGEKVFLECVQDMDHENMFWYRQDPGLGLRLIYFSYDVKMKEKGDIPEGYSVSREKKERFSLILESASTNQTSMYLCASSNGQYEKLFFGSGTQLSVL.

The chain combines TRBV29-1 with TRBJ1-2, with TRBD1 matching 9 bases. Trimming took 8 bases from V and 4 from J; bases not matched to a gene: 8. Germline values: CDR1 SQVTM, CDR2 ANQGSEA. The length of the CDR3 is 13 residues. DNA of the CDR3: TGCAGCTATTCCGGGACAGGGATCTATGGCTACACCTTC. Its protein is CSYSGTGIYGYTF.

The chain carries TRBV9 and TRBJ1-1; weak D call: TRBD1 (5 bases). Germline V lookup: CDR1 SGDLS, CDR2 YYNGEE. This CDR3 comprises 16 residues. V was clipped by 3 bases and J by 0 bases, with 15 bases between them. This chain's CDR3 is CASSGGTGGLNTEAFF. The CDR3 nucleotides are TGTGCCAGCAGCGGAGGGACGGGGGGATTGAACACTGAAGCTTTCTTT.

This chain joins TRBV2 and TRBJ2-5; possible D gene TRBD2, 5 bases. Trimming pared 6 bases from V and 5 bases from J, leaving 16 bases between. This CDR3 is 14 amino acids long. The germline V gene has CDR1 SNHLY and CDR2 FYNNEI. CDR3 region: CASRWGDMKETQYF. CDR3 in DNA: TGTGCCAGCAGATGGGGAGATATGAAGGAGACCCAGTACTTC.

The gene calls are TRBV5-4 and TRBJ2-3; the D gene is possibly TRBD1 (5 bases). Germline values: CDR1 SGHNT, CDR2 YYREEE (reference sequence). The V and J ends lost 0 bases and 5 bases respectively, with 10 bases between them. This CDR3 comprises 14 residues. The DNA of the CDR3 is TGTGCCAGCAGCTTGGAAGGGGCCCAAGATACGCAGTATTTT. Translated: CASSLEGAQDTQYF.

The J gene is TRBJ1-5, the V gene TRBV4-1; TRBD1 matches at 10 bases. The germline gives CDR1 MGHRA, CDR2 YSYEKL. This CDR3 region has 15 residues. The ends lost 4 bases at V and 7 bases at J; junction bases unmatched: 7. CDR3 sequence: CASSRTGGVGQPQHF. The CDR3 DNA reads as TGCGCCAGCAGCCGGACAGGGGGAGTCGGACAGCCCCAGCATTTT.

This clone was detected a few times. The chain carries TRBV29-1 and TRBJ1-1; tentatively, D is TRBD1 (5 bases). Between the trimmed V and J ends, which lost 7 bases and 0 bases, there was a span of 12 bases. Germline V gene lookup returns CDR1 SQVTM and CDR2 ANQGSEA. The CDR3 covers 13 residues. The CDR3 coding sequence is TGCAGCGGGAGGGACCTTATGAACACTGAAGCTTTCTTT. As protein: CSGRDLMNTEAFF.

This clone was recorded many times. The CDR3 here is CASSPGKLESEKLFF. CDR3 bases: TGTGCCAGCAGTCCAGGGAAGTTGGAAAGTGAAAAACTGTTTTTT. The chain joins TRBV6-6 to TRBJ1-4, with D tentatively TRBD1 (5 bases). CDR3 length: 15 amino acids. Looked up from germline, CDR1 is MNHNY and CDR2 is SVGAGI (reference sequence). Trimming stripped 5 bases from V and 7 bases from J, with 17 bases between.

This chain connects TRBV9 to TRBJ1-2; 8 nucleotides line up with TRBD1. This CDR3 has 14 residues. From germline, CDR1 is SGDLS and CDR2 YYNGEE. Germline trimming cut 2 bases from V and 6 bases from J; bases unmatched to any gene: 6. Here the CDR3 reads CASSVAGGRDGYTF. For the CDR3, the DNA is TGTGCCAGCAGCGTGGCAGGGGGCCGGGATGGCTACACCTTC.

This clone has a single count. V usage is TRBV29-1 and J usage is TRBJ1-2; TRBD1 matches 8 bases. The ends lost 5 bases at V and 2 bases at J; junction bases unmatched: 1. This CDR3 spans 12 amino acids. Looked up from germline, CDR1 is SQVTM and CDR2 is ANQGSEA. The chain's CDR3 is CSVWTGNYGYTF. CDR3 nucleotide sequence: TGCAGCGTTTGGACAGGGAACTATGGCTACACCTTC.

V is TRBV9 and J is TRBJ1-6; 9 nucleotides align to TRBD1. CDR1 is SGDLS and CDR2 is YYNGEE in the germline V gene. Germline trimming cut 5 bases from V and 7 bases from J; bases unmatched to any gene: 4. The CDR3 extends over 14 amino acids. CDR3 in amino acids: CASRGDRVNSPLHF. The CDR3 DNA follows: TGTGCCAGCAGGGGGGACAGGGTAAATTCACCCCTCCACTTT.

V gene TRBV2 combines with J gene TRBJ2-1, with 14 bases identical to TRBD2. V lost 6 bases and J lost 9; bases outside the gene matches: 7. Germline V CDR1 and CDR2: SNHLY, FYNNEI. The CDR3 length is 15 residues. In DNA, the CDR3 is TGTGCCAGCAGAGCACGGACTAGCGGGGGGCCTGAGCAGTTCTTC. This translates into CASRARTSGGPEQFF. Full variable domain (rest looked up from reference TRBV2 and TRBJ2-1): EPEVTQTPSHQVTQMGQEVILRCVPISNHLYFYWYRQILGQKVEFLVSFYNNEISEKSEIFDDQFSVERPDGSNFTLKIRSTKLEDSAMYFCASRARTSGGPEQFFGPGTRLTVL.

The V call is TRBV18, the J call TRBJ2-2; 7 bases match TRBD1. The junction had 2 bases not matched to a gene; V was cut back by 3 bases and J by 1 base. This CDR3 region has 15 residues. In germline, CDR1 is KGHSH, CDR2 LQKENI. CDR3 loop: CASSPGTVNTGELFF. The CDR3 bases are TGTGCCAGCTCACCGGGGACAGTGAACACCGGGGAGCTGTTTTTT.

The genes are TRBV19 and TRBJ2-7; D might be TRBD1 (6 bases). The CDR3 consists of 13 residues. The V end lost 5 bases, the J end lost 4 bases, and 12 bases lay between the germline ends. Per germline, CDR1 LNHDA and CDR2 SQIVND (reference sequence). CDR3 in DNA: TGTGCCAGTAGTCCAGGGACACCGTACGAGCAGTACTTC. It is translated as CASSPGTPYEQYF. Supplemented by reference TRBV19 and TRBJ2-7, the full variable domain reads DGGITQSPKYLFRKEGQNVTLSCEQNLNHDAMYWYRQDPGQGLRLIYYSQIVNDFQKGDIAEGYSVSREKKESFPLTVTSAQKNPTAFYLCASSPGTPYEQYFGPGTRLTVT.